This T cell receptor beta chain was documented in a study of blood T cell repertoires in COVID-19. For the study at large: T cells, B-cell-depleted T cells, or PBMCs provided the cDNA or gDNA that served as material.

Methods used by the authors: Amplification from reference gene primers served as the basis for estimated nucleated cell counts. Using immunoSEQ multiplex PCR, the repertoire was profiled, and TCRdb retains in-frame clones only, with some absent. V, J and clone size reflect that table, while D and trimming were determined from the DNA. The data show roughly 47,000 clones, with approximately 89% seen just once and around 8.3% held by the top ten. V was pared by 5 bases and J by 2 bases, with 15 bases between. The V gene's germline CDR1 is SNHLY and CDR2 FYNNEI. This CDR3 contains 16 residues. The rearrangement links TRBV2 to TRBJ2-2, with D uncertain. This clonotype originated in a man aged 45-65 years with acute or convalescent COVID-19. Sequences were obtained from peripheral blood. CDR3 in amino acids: CASSPGPPSNTGELFF. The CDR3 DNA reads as TGTGCCAGCAGTCCAGGCCCACCCAGCAACACCGGGGAGCTGTTTTTT.